This is a list of T cell receptor beta chains from one sample in a study of T-cell memory formation after mild COVID-19. From the 5' RACE reads, TCRdb called clonotypes with MiXCR, one entry per CDR3 protein. The table shows more than 400,000 distinct CDR3 sequences, with 15% to 20% occurring only once. Sequencing was carried out using PBMCs or a T cell subset sorted from them (not recorded which). These receptors all stem from an adult woman who had mild COVID-19 (a few samples of this study predate the infection). Cell type and time point are not known. The CDR3 runs from the conserved cysteine through the conserved F or W. D genes are given only for firm matches. Expanded clones are given a class, and other clones once, few, many or no size at all.

>-|-|TRBV7-2|TRBJ2-5
TGTGCCAGCAGTATCCCCGTGGAGGGCCAAGAGACCCAGTACTTC
CASSIPVEGQETQYF
>-|few|TRBV3-1|TRBJ2-7
TGTGCCAGCAGCCATTCAGCCCTTTTACAGGGAGCCTACGAGCAGTACTTC
CASSHSALLQGAYEQYF
>-|-|TRBV7-6|TRBJ2-2
TGTGCCAGCAGCTTAGTGGCCGTAGAAACGAACACCGGGGAGCTGTTTTTT
CASSLVAVETNTGELFF
>-|few|TRBV5-4|TRBJ1-1
TGTGCCAGCAGCCGGGAACAGGGAACAGGTGAAGCTTTCTTT
CASSREQGTGEAFF
>-|-|TRBV9|TRBJ2-1
TGTGCCAGCAGCGCCCGACGGAGTGACCTCTACAATGAGCAGTTCTTC
CASSARRSDLYNEQFF
>-|-|TRBV29-1|TRBJ2-1
TGCAGCGTGGGGGGCCTCTCCTACAATGAGCAGTTCTTC
CSVGGLSYNEQFF
>TRBD1|few|TRBV11-2|TRBJ2-1
TGTGCCAGCAGCTTCTCGGGACAGACATACAATGAGCAGTTCTTC
CASSFSGQTYNEQFF
>TRBD2|few|TRBV6-2/TRBV6-3|TRBJ2-4
TGTGCCAGCAGTTACCGTCCTAGCGGGGGAGCCAAAAACATTCAGTACTTC
CASSYRPSGGAKNIQYF
>-|-|TRBV4-3|TRBJ2-6
TGCGCCAGCAGCCAAGATCTGGAGACATCTGGGGCCAACGTCCTGACTTTC
CASSQDLETSGANVLTF
>-|-|TRBV20-1|TRBJ2-3
TGCAGTGCTAGAGGGATAGCAAAGAGCACAGATACGCAGTATTTT
CSARGIAKSTDTQYF
>-|-|TRBV29-1|TRBJ1-1
TGCAGCGTTGCTAGACAGAACACTGAAGCTTTCTTT
CSVARQNTEAFF
>-|few|TRBV7-2|TRBJ2-7
TGTGCCAGCAGCTTAGTCTTCCTAGCTGCCGAGCAGTACTTC
CASSLVFLAAEQYF
>-|-|TRBV3-1|TRBJ1-6
TGTGCCAGCAGCCCCCGGGACGGACCCTTCGCCTATAATTCACCCCTCCACTTT
CASSPRDGPFAYNSPLHF
>-|few|TRBV12-3/TRBV12-4|TRBJ1-2
TGTGCCAGCAGTCCCCTGGGGGGGGGCTTCGGCGGCTACACCTTC
CASSPLGGGFGGYTF
>TRBD2|-|TRBV7-3|TRBJ2-1
TGTGCCAGCAGCGATCCCGCAGGCGGGGGCTCCTACAATGAGCAGTTCTTC
CASSDPAGGGSYNEQFF
>-|many|TRBV29-1|TRBJ1-2
TGCAGCGTTGTGCTGGGAAACTATGGCTACACCTTC
CSVVLGNYGYTF
>-|-|TRBV4-2|TRBJ1-3
TGTGCCAGCAGCCAAGATCCGGCAACTGGAAACACCATATATTTT
CASSQDPATGNTIYF
>-|few|TRBV27|TRBJ1-2
TGTGCCAGCAGGGCGACGCGACATTCTAACTATGGCTACACCTTC
CASRATRHSNYGYTF
>TRBD2|-|TRBV6-6|TRBJ2-2
TGTGCCTCCGGGGGGGGACTGAACACCGGGGAGCTGTTTTTT
CASGGGLNTGELFF
>TRBD2|many|TRBV12-3/TRBV12-4|TRBJ2-3
TGTGCCAGCAGTTTATATACTAGCGGACCGAATACGCAGTATTTT
CASSLYTSGPNTQYF
>TRBD2|few|TRBV4-2|TRBJ2-2
TGTGCCAGCAGCCTGGGGGTAGCGGGGAAGGCCGGGGAGCTGTTTTTT
CASSLGVAGKAGELFF
>TRBD1|few|TRBV20-1|TRBJ1-1
TGCAGTGCTAAAGAGGTCCCGGGACAGGGGTCTGCTGAAGCTTTCTTT
CSAKEVPGQGSAEAFF
>TRBD1|few|TRBV5-1|TRBJ2-7
TGCGCCAGCAGCTTCTTAGTCCAGGGGGCCTACGAGCAGTACTTC
CASSFLVQGAYEQYF
>-|few|TRBV2|TRBJ2-7
TGTGCCAGCGGCGCCGACAACTACGAGCAGTACTTC
CASGADNYEQYF
>-|-|TRBV20-1|TRBJ2-1
TGCAGTGCTAGAGACCCCGGGACTTTTTCCTACAATGAGCAGTTCTTC
CSARDPGTFSYNEQFF
>-|-|TRBV2|TRBJ2-6
TGTGCCAGCAGTGAGGGGGGGCTTACTGGGGCCAACGTCCTGACTTTC
CASSEGGLTGANVLTF
>-|few|TRBV7-3|TRBJ2-5
TGTGCCAGCAGCTCCAATAACTTACTCGGAGAGACCCAGTACTTC
CASSSNNLLGETQYF
>-|-|TRBV5-4|TRBJ1-2
TGTGCCAGCAGCTTGAGGGGGGGCAGTGGCTACACCTTC
CASSLRGGSGYTF
>-|-|TRBV2|TRBJ2-1
TGTGCCAGCAGCCTCCGGGGTCCAAACAATGAGCAGTTCTTC
CASSLRGPNNEQFF
>-|-|TRBV13|TRBJ2-6
TGTGCCAGCAGCTTGATATCGCCTGGGGCCAACGTCCTGACTTTC
CASSLISPGANVLTF
>-|-|TRBV9|TRBJ2-3
TGTGCCAGCAGCGTAGGTACTAGCAGCACAGATACGCAGTATTTT
CASSVGTSSTDTQYF
>TRBD2|-|TRBV24-1|TRBJ2-4
TGTGCCACCAGTGATTCCGGGGAGGGGTCGGGAGCCAAAAACATTCAGTACTTC
CATSDSGEGSGAKNIQYF
>-|-|TRBV24-1|TRBJ1-2
TGTGCCACCAGTGCTAAACAGGCTAACTATGGCTACACCTTC
CATSAKQANYGYTF
>-|-|TRBV6-2/TRBV6-3|TRBJ1-1
TGTGCCAGCAGTTACGGGGGGGAAGCTTTCTTT
CASSYGGEAFF
>TRBD2|few|TRBV12-3/TRBV12-4|TRBJ2-1
TGTGCCAGCAGTCTCCGGACTAGCGGGAGCAATGAGCAGTTCTTC
CASSLRTSGSNEQFF
>-|many|TRBV20-1|TRBJ2-5
TGCAGTGCTAGAGTGGCAGAGACCCAGTACTTC
CSARVAETQYF
>-|-|TRBV12-3/TRBV12-4|TRBJ1-2
TGTGCCAGCAGTTTCGCCGGCCGCTATGGCTACACCTTC
CASSFAGRYGYTF
>TRBD2|-|TRBV7-9|TRBJ2-1
TGTGCCAGCAGCCGAAGGGGGTTGGGACTAGCGGTCTACAATGAGCAGTTCTTC
CASSRRGLGLAVYNEQFF
>TRBD2|-|TRBV28|TRBJ2-1
TGTGCCAGCAGTTTAGGTTTTATGCTAGCGGGATTAAATGAGCAGTTCTTC
CASSLGFMLAGLNEQFF